This TCR beta chain was profiled in a study of early T cells in non-severe SARS-CoV-2 infection. Whole-study context: Bulk RNA taken from unsorted whole blood was sequenced, leaving chains unpaired.

The protocol attached unique molecular identifiers to individual cDNA molecules. One entry per CDR3 protein results from TCRdb running MiXCR on the 5' RACE reads. Counted here are tens of thousands of distinct CDR3 sequences, approximately 11% occurring once; the ten biggest clones make up about a tenth. A remark on this clonotype: What it recognizes is unknown.

Study-wide results and limits: A preference for anti-spike CD8 responses marked VDJdb matching, which missed private and CD4 specificities.

This clonotype originated in an adult who was a healthcare worker with PCR-confirmed SARS-CoV-2 infection or an uninfected control (not recorded which). Specimen: whole blood.

The CDR3 coding sequence is TGTGCCAGCAGCCCCGTCTTGCCGAACACTGAAGCTTTCTTT. It specifies CASSPVLPNTEAFF. The chain has TRBV7-2 and TRBJ1-1; D is uncertain. CDR1 SGHTA and CDR2 FQGNSA come from the germline V gene. The CDR3 totals 14 residues. Between the trimmed V and J ends, which lost 5 bases and 1 base, there was a span of 11 bases.